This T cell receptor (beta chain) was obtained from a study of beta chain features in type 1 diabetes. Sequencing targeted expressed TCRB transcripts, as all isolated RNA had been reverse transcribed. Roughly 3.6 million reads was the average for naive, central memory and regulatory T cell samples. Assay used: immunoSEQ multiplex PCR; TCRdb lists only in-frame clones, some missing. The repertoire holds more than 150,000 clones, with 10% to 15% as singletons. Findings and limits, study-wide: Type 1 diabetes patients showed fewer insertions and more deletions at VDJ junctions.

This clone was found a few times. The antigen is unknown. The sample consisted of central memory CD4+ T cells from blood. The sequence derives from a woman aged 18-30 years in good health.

CDR3 bases: TGTGCCAGCAGCGTAGATGGGGGGATGTCTGGGGCCAACGTCCTGACTTTC. Residues: CASSVDGGMSGANVLTF. The chain has TRBV9 and TRBJ2-6; weak D call: TRBD2 (6 bases). Trimming removed 0 bases at V and 1 base at J, with 11 bases between. CDR3 size: 17 residues. The germline CDR1 and CDR2 sequences are SGDLS and YYNGEE. The full variable domain, its missing parts supplied by reference TRBV9 and TRBJ2-6, is DSGVTQTPKHLITATGQRVTLRCSPRSGDLSVYWYQQSLDQGLQFLIQYYNGEERAKGNILERFSAQQFPDLHSELNLSSLELGDSALYFCASSVDGGMSGANVLTFGAGSRLTVL.